This TCR beta chain derives from a study of blood T cell repertoires in COVID-19. Whole-study context: Some COVID-19 samples were acute and others convalescent; all came from the United States, Italy and Spain. PBMCs, B-cell-depleted T cells, or T cells provided the cDNA or gDNA that made up the material.

In the study's own analysis: Estimation of nucleated cell counts relied on the amplification of reference gene primers. Libraries were prepared by immunoSEQ multiplex PCR; TCRdb keeps only in-frame clonotypes and omits some of them. That table is the source of V, J and clone size, and D and trimming were worked out from the DNA. The repertoire holds around 26,000 clones, with around 82% as singletons. Trimming shortened V by 1 base and J by 8 bases, and 14 bases separated the two germline ends. CDR3 length: 14 amino acids. Germline-derived CDR1 and CDR2 are SEHNR and FQNEAQ (reference sequence). The receptor was isolated from a man older than 75 with active or convalescent COVID-19. Sequenced: peripheral blood. The chain combines TRBV7-9 with TRBJ1-2, with D possibly matching TRBD1 (5 bases). For the CDR3, the DNA is TGTGCCAGCAGCTTAGATCCCGACAGCACGGGCTACACCTTC. Translating it yields CASSLDPDSTGYTF.